A single sample gave rise to the 15 T cell receptor beta chains below, sequenced in a study of blood T cell repertoires in COVID-19. Using immunoSEQ multiplex PCR, the repertoire was profiled, and TCRdb retains in-frame clones only, with some absent. This sample has a few hundred thousand clones, with around 90% found just once. Sequencing was done on a sample of PBMCs or T cells enriched from blood (not recorded which). The receptors here all came from a woman aged 30 to 39 who had recovered from COVID-19.

The chain links TRBV2 to TRBJ2-1, with 11 bases identical to TRBD1. Germline V CDR1 and CDR2: SNHLY, FYNNEI. V lost 8 bases to trimming and J lost 0 bases; unmatched junction nucleotides: 9. The CDR3 spans 17 residues. The CDR3: CASGGTGGTSSYNEQFF. In DNA form, the CDR3 reads TGTGCCAGCGGCGGGACAGGGGGGACAAGCTCCTACAATGAGCAGTTCTTC. The whole variable domain, filled in from reference TRBV2 and TRBJ2-1, reads EPEVTQTPSHQVTQMGQEVILRCVPISNHLYFYWYRQILGQKVEFLVSFYNNEISEKSEIFDDQFSVERPDGSNFTLKIRSTKLEDSAMYFCASGGTGGTSSYNEQFFGPGTRLTVL.

The chain joins TRBV5-1 to TRBJ1-2; D perhaps matches TRBD1 (6 bases). The length of the CDR3 is 12 residues. The V gene lost 3 bases and the J gene lost 8 bases, with 11 bases spanning the gap. Germline CDR1 and CDR2: SGHRS and YFSETQ. CDR3 bases: TGCGCCAGCAGCTCACAGGGTTACGGCTACACCTTC. Translated, it gives CASSSQGYGYTF.

The gene calls are TRBV11-2 and TRBJ2-7; D not resolved. V was cut by 1 base and J by 4 bases, with 11 bases left in between. This CDR3 has 14 residues. Germline CDR1 is SGHAT and CDR2 is FQNNGV. The CDR3 loop reads CASSLVVGEYEQYF. The DNA for the CDR3 is TGTGCCAGCAGCTTAGTGGTGGGCGAGTACGAGCAGTACTTC.

This chain links TRBV29-1 with TRBJ2-5; TRBD2 matches at 11 bases. The V segment lost 4 bases and the J segment 7 bases; nucleotides outside the gene matches: 17. The CDR3 has 17 amino acids. Germline-derived CDR1 and CDR2 are SQVTM and ANQGSEA. This chain's CDR3 is CSVGASGRIRGVGTQYF. The DNA for the CDR3 is TGCAGCGTTGGGGCTAGCGGGAGGATTAGAGGAGTGGGGACCCAGTACTTC.

This chain uses TRBV28 with TRBJ1-2; D is possibly TRBD1 (5 bases). The germline V and J ends were trimmed by 6 bases and 2 bases, with 7 bases remaining between them. CDR1 is MDHEN and CDR2 is SYDVKM in the germline V gene. The CDR3 is 12 amino acids. CDR3 nucleotides: TGTGCCAGCAGCCCAGGGAACTATGGCTACACCTTC. Translation: CASSPGNYGYTF.

The chain links TRBV7-3 to TRBJ2-2; 13 nucleotides agree with TRBD2. After removal of 3 bases from V and 3 bases from J, the junction contained 7 bases not matched to a gene. The CDR3 extends over 18 amino acids. In germline, CDR1 is SGHTA, CDR2 FQGTGA. The CDR3: CASSFGLAGEVDTGELFF. CDR3 in DNA: TGTGCCAGCAGCTTTGGACTAGCGGGAGAGGTGGACACCGGGGAGCTGTTTTTT.

The rearrangement links TRBV30 to TRBJ2-7; 12 nucleotides agree with TRBD1. The V gene end was trimmed by 4 bases and the J gene end by 4 bases; junction bases not matched to a gene: 11. The CDR3 extends over 16 amino acids. Germline V gene sequence: CDR1 GTSNPN, CDR2 SVGIG (reference sequence). CDR3 region: CAWTASGQGAKYEQYF. The CDR3 DNA is TGTGCCTGGACCGCCTCGGGACAGGGGGCAAAATACGAGCAGTACTTC.

V is TRBV9 and J is TRBJ1-3; D is unresolved. This CDR3 is built from 13 residues. Trimming left V 2 bases short and J 4 bases short, with 7 bases between. Germline V gives CDR1 SGDLS, CDR2 YYNGEE. This chain's CDR3 is CASSVSSGNTIYF. DNA of the CDR3: TGTGCCAGCAGCGTGTCTTCCGGAAACACCATATATTTT. Looking up the rest from reference TRBV9 and TRBJ1-3 gives the full variable domain: DSGVTQTPKHLITATGQRVTLRCSPRSGDLSVYWYQQSLDQGLQFLIQYYNGEERAKGNILERFSAQQFPDLHSELNLSSLELGDSALYFCASSVSSGNTIYFGEGSWLTVV.

The chain employs TRBV4-3 and TRBJ1-6; possible D gene TRBD1, 5 bases. The CDR3 loop spans 15 amino acids. V was shortened by 0 bases and J by 7 bases, with 10 bases between the two germline ends. CDR1 is LGHNA, CDR2 YSLEER, per germline. CDR3 residues: CASSQDQTANSPLHF. DNA of the CDR3: TGCGCCAGCAGCCAAGATCAGACAGCAAATTCACCCCTCCACTTT.

The CDR3 reads CASSLTGTGGFEQYF. In DNA form, the CDR3 reads TGTGCCAGCAGCTTAACCGGGACAGGGGGCTTCGAGCAGTACTTC. The chain is built from TRBV7-8 and TRBJ2-7; 12 bases agree with TRBD1. The J segment lost 6 bases and the V segment lost 2 bases, leaving 5 bases of the junction unmatched. CDR3 length equals 15 residues. The V gene's germline CDR1 is SGHVS and CDR2 FQNEAQ.

The CDR3 nucleotides are TGCGCCAGCAGTGCCCCTTCGGATACGCAGTATTTT. It encodes CASSAPSDTQYF. V and J are TRBV10-2 and TRBJ2-3, with D unclear. The CDR3 is 12 amino acids. From germline, CDR1 is WSHSY and CDR2 SAAADI. The V end was cut by 4 bases, the J end by 6 bases, with 8 bases between.

This chain joins TRBV15 and TRBJ2-5; TRBD1 might be the D (6 bases). Between the trimmed V and J ends, which lost 3 bases and 2 bases, there was a span of 10 bases. The CDR3 has 14 residues. Germline CDR1 LNHNV, CDR2 YYDKDF (reference sequence). CDR3 sequence (DNA): TGTGCCACCAGCAGGGACAGATTTCAAGAGACCCAGTACTTC. It yields the protein CATSRDRFQETQYF.

This clone was seen just once. V usage is TRBV4-1 and J usage is TRBJ2-1, with 10 bases fitting TRBD2. Looked up from germline, CDR1 is MGHRA and CDR2 is YSYEKL. The ends lost 0 bases at V and 0 bases at J; junction bases unmatched: 5. The CDR3 runs to 18 residues. The CDR3 sequence: CASSQDERGGSSYNEQFF. The CDR3 nucleotides are TGCGCCAGCAGCCAAGATGAGCGGGGGGGGAGCTCCTACAATGAGCAGTTCTTC.

This clone has just one count. The gene calls are TRBV28 and TRBJ1-6; 9 bases fit TRBD1. The CDR3 spans 14 residues. Germline trimming cut 8 bases from V and 6 bases from J; bases unmatched to any gene: 5. Germline values: CDR1 MDHEN, CDR2 SYDVKM. CDR3 coding DNA: TGTGCCAGCGGCGGGACAGGGCCTAATTCACCCCTCCACTTT. This encodes CASGGTGPNSPLHF.

This rearrangement joins TRBV7-2 to TRBJ2-7; 15 bases fit TRBD2. The germline CDR1 and CDR2 sequences are SGHTA and FQGNSA. The V segment lost 5 bases and the J segment 7 bases; nucleotides outside the gene matches: 6. The length of the CDR3 is 15 residues. The CDR3 region has the DNA TGTGCCAGCAGCGACCGAGGACTAGCGGGGGGGGAGCAGTACTTC. This sequence encodes CASSDRGLAGGEQYF.